The 11 T cell receptor beta chains below all came from one sample that was sequenced in a study of cytomegalovirus exposure and HLA in healthy donors. PCR employed 60 Vbeta and 13 Jbeta primers. Profiling relied on immunoSEQ multiplex PCR, and the TCRdb table lists in-frame clones only, not all of them. This table has tens of thousands of clones, roughly 80% appearing once. Material: PBMCs. The receptor source for this set is a woman aged 45-65 years in good health and CMV-seronegative.

This clone was detected once. The chain has TRBV7-9 and TRBJ2-1; 12 positions agree with TRBD2. Germline V lookup: CDR1 SEHNR, CDR2 FQNEAQ (reference sequence). The CDR3 covers 17 residues. The V and J ends lost 6 bases and 4 bases, in that order; junction bases with no gene match: 10. In DNA, the CDR3 is TGTGCCAGCAGGCGACCTAGCGGGGGGGCCGGATACAATGAGCAGTTCTTC. It codes for CASRRPSGGAGYNEQFF.

The chain joins TRBV6-5 to TRBJ2-4; TRBD2 aligns across 9 bases. After removal of 6 bases from V and 4 bases from J, the junction contained 4 bases not matched to a gene. From germline, CDR1 is MNHEY and CDR2 SVGAGI. This CDR3 is built from 14 residues. The CDR3 is CASRGREGKNIQYF. The CDR3 DNA is TGTGCCAGCAGGGGGCGGGAGGGTAAAAACATTCAGTACTTC.

This clone was recorded a few times. The V call is TRBV14, the J call TRBJ1-4; possibly TRBD1 for D (5 bases). This CDR3 has 14 amino acids. V was trimmed by 5 bases and J by 4 bases, leaving 11 bases between them. The germline V gene encodes CDR1 SGHDN and CDR2 FVKESK. Written as DNA, the CDR3 is TGTGCCAGCAGCTTTCGGGGGGTTAATGAAAAACTGTTTTTT. Amino acid sequence: CASSFRGVNEKLFF.

V usage is TRBV5-6 and J usage is TRBJ2-7; 10 bases fit TRBD2. The CDR3 is 16 residues long. The J segment lost 0 bases and the V segment lost 5 bases, leaving 8 bases of the junction unmatched. Germline V gives CDR1 SGHDT, CDR2 YYEEEE. This CDR3 reads CASRTGGLADSYEQYV. The CDR3 DNA follows: TGTGCCAGCAGGACGGGCGGACTAGCGGACTCCTACGAGCAGTACGTC.

CDR3 in DNA: TGTGCCAGCAGCACAACCGGGACAGGGCTTAATCGGTACACCTTC. Translating gives CASSTTGTGLNRYTF. This chain uses TRBV25-1 with TRBJ1-2, with 9 bases aligning to TRBD1. V shed 6 bases, J shed 11 bases, and the junction held 16 bases outside the gene matches. CDR3 length equals 15 residues. CDR1 and CDR2 (germline): MGHDK, SYGVNS.

This chain connects TRBV5-4 to TRBJ2-3; the match to TRBD1 covers 12 bases. After removal of 5 bases from V and 6 bases from J, the junction contained 13 bases not matched to a gene. The CDR3 is 17 amino acids. Germline loops: CDR1 SGHNT, CDR2 YYREEE (reference sequence). Here the CDR3 reads CASRAAPGTGGLDTQYF. The DNA of the CDR3 is TGTGCCAGCAGGGCTGCCCCAGGGACAGGGGGCTTGGATACGCAGTATTTT.

The chain recombines TRBV11-2 with TRBJ2-7; 11 nucleotides agree with TRBD2. The germline V gene has CDR1 SGHAT and CDR2 FQNNGV. This CDR3 is built from 16 residues. Trimming took 1 base from V and 0 from J; bases not matched to a gene: 2. CDR3 bases: TGTGCCAGCAGCTTAGGACTAGCGGGAACCTCCTACGAGCAGTACTTC. Translation: CASSLGLAGTSYEQYF.

This clone was counted once. J is TRBJ1-2 and V is TRBV19; D remains ambiguous. Looked up from germline, CDR1 is LNHDA and CDR2 is SQIVND (reference sequence). V lost 3 bases to trimming and J lost 1 base, with 6 bases between them. The CDR3 has 13 amino acids. CDR3 residues: CASSMGSNYGYTF. The DNA of the CDR3 is TGTGCCAGTAGTATGGGCAGTAACTATGGCTACACCTTC.

The rearrangement joins TRBV7-9 to TRBJ2-1; 11 bases fit TRBD2. Trimming at V came to 5 bases and at J to 9 bases, leaving 9 bases not matched to a gene. The germline CDR1 and CDR2 sequences are SEHNR and FQNEAQ (reference sequence). CDR3 length: 15 residues. In DNA, the CDR3 is TGTGCCAGCAGCGAACGTGGGCTAGCGGGAGGTGAGCAGTTCTTC. It is translated as CASSERGLAGGEQFF.

The chain employs TRBV4-2 and TRBJ1-5; D is unclear. The CDR3 runs to 16 residues. Trimming cost V 4 bases and J 1 base, with 14 bases left between them. In germline, CDR1 is LGHNA, CDR2 YNFKEQ. This chain's CDR3 is CASSPRRALSNQPQHF. CDR3 nucleotides: TGTGCCAGCAGCCCGAGGAGGGCCTTAAGCAATCAGCCCCAGCATTTT.

The gene calls are TRBV7-2 and TRBJ1-5; possibly TRBD1 for D (5 bases). The CDR3 consists of 14 residues. Germline V gene sequence: CDR1 SGHTA, CDR2 FQGNSA. V was clipped by 8 bases and J by 5 bases, with 16 bases between them. CDR3: CASGVGAGDQPQHF. For the CDR3, the DNA is TGTGCCAGCGGGGTAGGGGCGGGGGATCAGCCCCAGCATTTT.